This TCR beta chain was captured by sequencing in a study of CD8 T cells in ankylosing spondylitis. A few counts support this clonotype. Its specificity is not known. Researchers built TCR beta libraries using quantitative 5'-RACE with molecular barcodes. TCRdb recomputed calls from the 5' RACE reads with MiXCR, one row per CDR3 protein. This sample has roughly 280,000 distinct CDR3 sequences; 20% occur once, and the top ten carry 7.5% to 9.5%. This CDR3 contains 13 residues. V was shortened by 4 bases and J by 2 bases, with 9 bases between the two germline ends. Germline-derived CDR1 and CDR2 are SGHRS and YFSETQ. Study conclusions and caveats: Clones linked to the disease showed a CD8+ phenotype. They occurred at relatively low frequencies in peripheral blood.

The chain couples TRBV5-1 to TRBJ2-5; D is undetermined. The receptor was isolated from a male donor with ankylosing spondylitis or in good health (not recorded which). The sequenced material came from blood, either unsorted or a sorted T cell fraction (not recorded which). The CDR3 sequence: CASSTGPQETQYF. DNA of the CDR3: TGCGCCAGCAGCACCGGGCCTCAAGAGACCCAGTACTTC.